This T cell receptor beta chain was captured by sequencing in a study of T cell repertoires in cytomegalovirus infection. Study-level points and caveats: Using cumulative public TCR beta family frequency, the authors identified those who carried CMV together with the relevant HLA.

A remark on this clonotype: Its specificity is not known.

TCRdb reprocessed the reads via MiXCR and lists one record per CDR3 protein. The table shows about 180,000 distinct CDR3 sequences, with approximately 15% occurring only once. V was pared by 0 bases and J by 7 bases, with 19 bases between. This CDR3 spans 17 amino acids. Germline V lookup: CDR1 LGHNA, CDR2 YNFKEQ. V usage is TRBV4-2 and J usage is TRBJ2-1, with D perhaps matching TRBD2 (6 bases). The source material was PBMCs. The TCR comes from a human donor in good health (CMV status not recorded). Some clones in this sample may be carry-over from other donors' samples. The CDR3 region has the DNA TGTGCCAGCAGCCAAGACGCGGGAAGTCTTTATGGGAATGAGCAGTTCTTC. This gives the protein CASSQDAGSLYGNEQFF.